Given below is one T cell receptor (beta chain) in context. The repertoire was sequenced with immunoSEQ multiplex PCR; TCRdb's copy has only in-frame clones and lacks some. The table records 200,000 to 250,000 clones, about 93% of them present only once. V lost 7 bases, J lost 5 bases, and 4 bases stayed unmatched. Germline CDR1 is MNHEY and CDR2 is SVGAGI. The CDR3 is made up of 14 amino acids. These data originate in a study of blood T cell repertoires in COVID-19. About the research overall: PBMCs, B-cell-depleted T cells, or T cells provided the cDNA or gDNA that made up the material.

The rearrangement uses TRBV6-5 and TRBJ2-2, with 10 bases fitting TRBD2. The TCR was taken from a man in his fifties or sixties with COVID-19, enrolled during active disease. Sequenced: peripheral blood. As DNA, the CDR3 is TGTGCCAGCACGGGACTAGCGAGGACCGGGGAGCTGTTTTTT. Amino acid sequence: CASTGLARTGELFF.